This T cell receptor beta chain was profiled in a study of post-analysis software for immune sequencing data. For the study at large: Patients with relapsing-remitting, secondary progressive and progressive-relapsing multiple sclerosis courses were all represented. Study results and limitations: Several TRBV segments were more frequent in patients than controls; TRBV5-6, TRBV5-1 and TRBV20-1 belonged to this group. Clustering by F measure revealed strong co-clustering among samples prepared together in one batch. The normalized Chao1 diversity of multiple sclerosis patients was significantly lower than that of controls.

The germline V gene has CDR1 LGHDT and CDR2 YNNKEL (reference sequence). The CDR3 covers 12 residues. Trimming left V 2 bases short and J 4 bases short, with 4 bases between. Each TCR beta cDNA library carried unique molecular identifiers. There were about 1 to 10 million T cells, and roughly 0.5 million cDNA molecules came from them. One entry per CDR3 protein, called by TCRdb with MiXCR from the PCR reads. The sample gives about 430,000 distinct CDR3 sequences, roughly 40% of which show up once; 7.5% to 8.5% is in the top ten. With regard to this clonotype: Antigen specificity is unknown.

V gene TRBV3-1 combines with J gene TRBJ2-3; D remains ambiguous. The material sequenced was blood. The receptor was derived from a girl aged 2-10 years with multiple sclerosis. For the CDR3, the DNA is TGTGCCAGCAGCCAACTCGCAGATACGCAGTATTTT. Translated: CASSQLADTQYF.